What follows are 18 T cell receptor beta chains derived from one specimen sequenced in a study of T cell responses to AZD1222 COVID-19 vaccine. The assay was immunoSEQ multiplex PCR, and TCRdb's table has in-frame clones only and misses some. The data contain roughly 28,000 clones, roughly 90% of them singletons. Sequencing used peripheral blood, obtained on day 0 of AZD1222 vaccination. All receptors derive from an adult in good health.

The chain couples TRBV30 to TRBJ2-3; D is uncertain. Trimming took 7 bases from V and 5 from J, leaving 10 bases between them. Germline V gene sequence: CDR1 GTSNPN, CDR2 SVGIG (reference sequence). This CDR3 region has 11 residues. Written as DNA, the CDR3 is TGTGCCTACCACCCGGTAGATACGCAGTATTTT. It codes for CAYHPVDTQYF.

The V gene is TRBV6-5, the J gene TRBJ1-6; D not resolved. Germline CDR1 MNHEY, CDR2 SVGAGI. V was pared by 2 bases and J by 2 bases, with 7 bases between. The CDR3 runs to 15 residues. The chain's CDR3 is CASSYGQAYNSPLHF. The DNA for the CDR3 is TGTGCCAGCAGTTACGGGCAAGCCTATAATTCACCCCTCCACTTT.

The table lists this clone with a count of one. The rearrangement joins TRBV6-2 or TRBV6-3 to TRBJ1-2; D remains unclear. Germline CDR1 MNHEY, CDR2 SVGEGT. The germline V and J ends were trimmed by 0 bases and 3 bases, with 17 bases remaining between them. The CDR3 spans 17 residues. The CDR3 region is CASSYSLEEGPYYGYTF. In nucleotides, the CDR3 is TGTGCCAGCAGTTACTCCCTGGAGGAAGGCCCTTACTATGGCTACACCTTC.

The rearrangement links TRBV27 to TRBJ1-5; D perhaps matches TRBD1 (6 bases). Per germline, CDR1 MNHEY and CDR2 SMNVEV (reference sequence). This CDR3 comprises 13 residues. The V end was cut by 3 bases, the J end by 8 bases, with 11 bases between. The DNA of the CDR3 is TGTGCCAGCAGTTTTACCAGGGGTGAGCCCCAGCATTTT. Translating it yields CASSFTRGEPQHF.

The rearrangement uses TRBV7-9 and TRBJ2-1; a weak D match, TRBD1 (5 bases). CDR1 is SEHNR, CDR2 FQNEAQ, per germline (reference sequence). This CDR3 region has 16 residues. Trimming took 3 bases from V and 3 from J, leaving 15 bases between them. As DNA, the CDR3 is TGTGCCAGCAGCTTGGGGCTGGAGACTTACTACAATGAGCAGTTCTTC. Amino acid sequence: CASSLGLETYYNEQFF.

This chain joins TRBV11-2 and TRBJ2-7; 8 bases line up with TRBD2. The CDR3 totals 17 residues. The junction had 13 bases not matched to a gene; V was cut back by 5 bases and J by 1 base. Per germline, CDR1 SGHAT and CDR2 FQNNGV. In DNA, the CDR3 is TGTGCCAGCAGCAGGAGGGGCAAAACGGGAGGGTCCTACGAGCAGTACTTC. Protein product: CASSRRGKTGGSYEQYF.

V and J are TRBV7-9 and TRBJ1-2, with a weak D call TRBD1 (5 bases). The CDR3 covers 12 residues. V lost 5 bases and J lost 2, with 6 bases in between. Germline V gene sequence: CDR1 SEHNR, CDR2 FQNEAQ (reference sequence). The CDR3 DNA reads TGTGCCAGCAGCCGGGACAACTATGGCTACACCTTC. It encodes CASSRDNYGYTF.

The CDR3 DNA reads TGTGCCAGCAGCCAATTCCATGAGCAGTTCTTC. Its translation: CASSQFHEQFF. This sequence joins TRBV3-1 (or the pseudogene TRBV3-2) and TRBJ2-1; D is ambiguous. The CDR3 has 11 amino acids. The germline CDR1 and CDR2 sequences are LGHDT and YNNKEL (reference sequence). The V and J ends lost 2 bases and 8 bases respectively, with 4 bases between them.

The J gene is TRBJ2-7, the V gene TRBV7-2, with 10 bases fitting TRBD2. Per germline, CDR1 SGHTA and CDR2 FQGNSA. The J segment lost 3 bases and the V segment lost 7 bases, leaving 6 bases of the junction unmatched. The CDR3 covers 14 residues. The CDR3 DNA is TGTGCCAGCAATTTAGCGGGAGGTAGCTACGAGCAGTACTTC. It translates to CASNLAGGSYEQYF. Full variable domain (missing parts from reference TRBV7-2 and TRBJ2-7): GAGVSQSPSNKVTEKGKDVELRCDPISGHTALYWYRQSLGQGLEFLIYFQGNSAPDKSGLPSDRFSAERTGGSVSTLTIQRTQQEDSAVYLCASNLAGGSYEQYFGPGTRLTVT.

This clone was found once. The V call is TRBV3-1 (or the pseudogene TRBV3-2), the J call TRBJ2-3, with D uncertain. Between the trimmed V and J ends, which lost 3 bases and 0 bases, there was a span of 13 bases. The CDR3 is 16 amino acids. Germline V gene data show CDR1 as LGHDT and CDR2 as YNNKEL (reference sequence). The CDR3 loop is CASSHRAATSTDTQYF. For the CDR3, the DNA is TGTGCCAGCAGCCATCGGGCGGCCACTAGCACAGATACGCAGTATTTT.

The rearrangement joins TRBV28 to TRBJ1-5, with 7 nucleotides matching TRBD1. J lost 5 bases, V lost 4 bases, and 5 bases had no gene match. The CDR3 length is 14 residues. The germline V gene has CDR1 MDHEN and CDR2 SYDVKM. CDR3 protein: CASSSQGPYQPQHF. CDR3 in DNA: TGTGCCAGCAGTTCACAGGGGCCATATCAGCCCCAGCATTTT.

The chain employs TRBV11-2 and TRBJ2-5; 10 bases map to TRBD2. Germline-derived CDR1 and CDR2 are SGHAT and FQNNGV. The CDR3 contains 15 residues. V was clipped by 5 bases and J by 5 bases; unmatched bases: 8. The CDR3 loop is CASSVPGTSVETQYF. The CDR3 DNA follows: TGTGCCAGCAGCGTACCCGGGACTAGCGTTGAGACCCAGTACTTC.

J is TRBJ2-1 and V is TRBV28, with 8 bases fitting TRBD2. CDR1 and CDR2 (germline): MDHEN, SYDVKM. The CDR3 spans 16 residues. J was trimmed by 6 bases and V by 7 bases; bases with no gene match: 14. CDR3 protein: CASIRPNGLARNEQFF. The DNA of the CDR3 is TGTGCCAGCATTAGGCCGAATGGACTAGCTCGCAATGAGCAGTTCTTC.

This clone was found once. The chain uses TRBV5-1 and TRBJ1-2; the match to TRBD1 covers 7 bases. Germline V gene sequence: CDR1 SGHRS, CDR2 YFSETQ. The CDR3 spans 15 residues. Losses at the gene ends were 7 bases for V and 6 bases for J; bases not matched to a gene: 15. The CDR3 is CASWKGTEILDGYTF. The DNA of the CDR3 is TGCGCCAGCTGGAAAGGGACAGAAATCCTAGATGGCTACACCTTC.

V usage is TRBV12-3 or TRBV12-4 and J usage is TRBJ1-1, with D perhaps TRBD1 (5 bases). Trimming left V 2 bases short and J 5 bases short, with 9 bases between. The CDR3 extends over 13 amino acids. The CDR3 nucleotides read TGTGCCAGCAGTTTACGCAGGGTGACTGAAGCTTTCTTT. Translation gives CASSLRRVTEAFF.

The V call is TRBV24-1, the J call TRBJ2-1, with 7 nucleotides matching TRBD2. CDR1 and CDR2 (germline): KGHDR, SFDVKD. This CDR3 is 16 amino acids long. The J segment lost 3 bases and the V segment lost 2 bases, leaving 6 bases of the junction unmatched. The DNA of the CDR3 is TGTGCCACCAGTGATTATGGCGGGGGATACTACAATGAGCAGTTCTTC. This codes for CATSDYGGGYYNEQFF.

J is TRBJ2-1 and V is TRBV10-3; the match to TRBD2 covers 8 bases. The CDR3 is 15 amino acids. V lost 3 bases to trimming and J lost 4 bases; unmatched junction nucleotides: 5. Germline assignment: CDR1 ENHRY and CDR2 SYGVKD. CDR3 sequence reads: CAISEDGLAYNEQFF. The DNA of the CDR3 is TGTGCCATCAGTGAAGATGGACTAGCATACAATGAGCAGTTCTTC.

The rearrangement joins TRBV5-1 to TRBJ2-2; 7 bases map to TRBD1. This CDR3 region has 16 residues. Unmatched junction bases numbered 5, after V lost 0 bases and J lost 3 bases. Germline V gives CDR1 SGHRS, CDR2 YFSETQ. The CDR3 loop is CASSLGQGGDTGELFF. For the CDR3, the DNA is TGCGCCAGCAGCTTGGGACAGGGTGGGGACACCGGGGAGCTGTTTTTT.